This entry features one TCR beta chain sequence. Its antigen is still unknown. The table came from immunoSEQ multiplex PCR; TCRdb's copy has only in-frame clones and leaves some out. Here the sample spans some 120,000 clones, about 95% being singletons. The sample originates from a study of human thymus T cells. Resections from corrective heart surgery supplied the thymus tissue. Serving as donors were healthy Finnish infants, each of whom was having open corrective surgery for congenital heart defects. CDR1 is SGHAT and CDR2 is FQNNGV in the germline V gene. This CDR3 region has 17 residues. Trimming took 4 bases from V and 0 from J; bases not matched to a gene: 9. Broader study findings: A high degree of thymic repertoire overlap among unrelated individuals was reported in related research.

The TCR was taken from a boy less than two years old with a congenital heart defect but otherwise immunologically healthy. Sequencing was done on a sample of thymus tissue. The chain is built from TRBV11-2 and TRBJ2-3; 8 nucleotides agree with TRBD2. CDR3 DNA: TGTGCCAGCAGCTCCCCGCGGGGGGCCCTTAGCACAGATACGCAGTATTTT. This translates into CASSSPRGALSTDTQYF.